This T cell receptor (beta chain) is from a study of human T cells and chemical hapten exposure. Time point: pre-sensitization, week 0. Treatment given: therapeutic diphenylcyclopropenone sensitization with weekly scalp DPC. TCRdb redid the calling of the RACE reads with MiXCR, one entry per CDR3 protein. The table records under 200,000 distinct CDR3 sequences, under 35% of them present only once. A few counts support this clonotype. There are 13 residues in the CDR3. CDR1 DFQATT and CDR2 SNEGSKA come from the germline V gene (reference sequence). The ends lost 0 bases at V and 9 bases at J; junction bases unmatched: 4.

The source of this sequence is a woman aged 30 to 39 with alopecia areata. Some clones in this sample may be carry-over from other donors' samples. The sequencing used whole blood, collected in connection with sensitization to the hapten diphenylcyclopropenone (DPC). The rearrangement joins TRBV20-1 to TRBJ2-1; 8 bases map to TRBD2. CDR3 coding DNA: TGCAGTGCTAGAGATGTCGGGGGGGCTGAGCAGTTCTTC. Its translation is CSARDVGGAEQFF.